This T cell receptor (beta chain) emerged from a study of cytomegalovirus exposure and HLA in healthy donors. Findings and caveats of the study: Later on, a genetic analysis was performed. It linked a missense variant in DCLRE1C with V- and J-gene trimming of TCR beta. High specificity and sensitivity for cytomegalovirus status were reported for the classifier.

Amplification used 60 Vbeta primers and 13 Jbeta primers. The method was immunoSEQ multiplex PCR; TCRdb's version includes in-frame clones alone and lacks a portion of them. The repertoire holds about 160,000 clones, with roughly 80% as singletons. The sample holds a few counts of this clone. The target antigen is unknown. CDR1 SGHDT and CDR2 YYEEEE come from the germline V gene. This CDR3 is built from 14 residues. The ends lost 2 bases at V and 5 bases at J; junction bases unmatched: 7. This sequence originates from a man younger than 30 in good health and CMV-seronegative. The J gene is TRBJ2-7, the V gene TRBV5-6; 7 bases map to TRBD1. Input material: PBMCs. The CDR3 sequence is CASSFRDSYHEQYF. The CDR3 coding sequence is TGTGCCAGCAGCTTCCGGGACAGTTACCACGAGCAGTACTTC.